This T cell receptor beta chain came from a study of technical replicates of blood from a few donors. The table came from immunoSEQ multiplex PCR; TCRdb's copy has only in-frame clones and leaves some out. The sample has around 89,000 clones; about 94% are singletons. Germline V gene data show CDR1 as SGHDN and CDR2 as FVKESK. Trimming took 4 bases from V and 6 from J; bases not matched to a gene: 3. This CDR3 spans 14 amino acids. Sequencing input: T cells isolated from PBMCs. The source is a human donor in good health. The genes are TRBV14 and TRBJ2-2; TRBD1 agrees at 9 bases. CDR3 loop: CASSLGQGAGELFF. Here the CDR3 DNA reads TGTGCCAGCAGCCTGGGACAGGGTGCCGGGGAGCTGTTTTTT.